This T cell receptor beta chain stems from a study of CD8 T cells in Susac syndrome. From blood CD8+ and CD4+ T cells, TCR beta sequences were generated. Negative isolation was used for CD8+ and CD4+ T cells, and FACS enrichment was applied to TEMRA cells. CDR1 and CDR2 (germline): GTSNPN, SVGIG (reference sequence). CDR3 length equals 14 residues. V was shortened by 2 bases and J by 2 bases, with 10 bases between the two germline ends. A quantity of roughly 0.5 to 1 ug RNA underwent reverse transcription using random hexamers. Amplification of TCR beta CDR3 used immunoSEQ multiplex PCR across 54 Vbeta and 13 Jbeta. TCRdb re-called the immunoSEQ multiplex PCR reads through MiXCR, storing one row per CDR3 protein. The sample yields about 120,000 distinct CDR3 sequences, about 93% seen once.

The clonotype was recovered from a human donor in good health. This chain connects TRBV30 to TRBJ1-5, with TRBD1 as a possible D gene (5 bases). The sample was CD4+ T cells from PBMCs. The CDR3 DNA is TGTGCCTGGAGTTACAGGTCTGGCAATCAGCCCCAGCATTTT. Its protein product is CAWSYRSGNQPQHF.